This T cell receptor (beta chain) stems from a study of blood T cells in healthy people across ages. General study findings and limits: Per million T cells, the diversity of TCR beta decreased roughly linearly as age advanced. Changes seen in expanded clonotypes were possibly confounded by donor CMV status left unknown.

Regarding this clonotype: Antigen specificity is unknown.

Alongside a J-beta primer mix, a sample-barcoded 5' primer served in a second PCR lasting roughly 7 to 11 cycles. MiXCR was run by TCRdb on the 5' RACE reads, yielding one entry per CDR3 protein. In the table there are around 940,000 distinct CDR3 sequences, approximately 50% of which are singletons. Sequenced sample: blood. The receptor's source is a woman aged 60-75 years in good health.

In DNA form, the CDR3 reads TGTGCCAGCAGCTTACCGACCCGGTCATACACCGGGGAGCTGTTTTTT. This gives the protein CASSLPTRSYTGELFF. J is TRBJ2-2 and V is TRBV11-2; no reliable D call. CDR1 and CDR2 (germline): SGHAT, FQNNGV. V was clipped by 2 bases and J by 3 bases, with 13 bases between them. The CDR3 spans 16 residues. The complete variable domain, with remaining parts taken from reference TRBV11-2 and TRBJ2-2, reads EAGVAQSPRYKIIEKRQSVAFWCNPISGHATLYWYQQILGQGPKLLIQFQNNGVVDDSQLPKDRFSAERLKGVDSTLKIQPAKLEDSAVYLCASSLPTRSYTGELFFGEGSRLTVL.